Listed here is a single T cell receptor beta chain. This sample was included in a study of cytomegalovirus exposure and HLA in healthy donors. PCR was performed using 60 Vbeta and 13 Jbeta primers. Data came from immunoSEQ multiplex PCR; TCRdb stores just in-frame clones and leaves some out. The repertoire table contains approximately 120,000 clones. The CDR3 length is 12 residues. Germline CDR1 reads MGHRA; CDR2 reads YSYEKL. The germline V and J ends were trimmed by 6 bases and 8 bases, with 11 bases remaining between them. Whereas donors were nominally healthy upon sampling, unrecorded immune exposures were probable.

The chain uses TRBV4-1 and TRBJ2-1, with D perhaps matching TRBD2 (6 bases). The sequence derives from a man between 18 and 29 years old in good health and CMV-seronegative. The source material was PBMCs. This chain's CDR3 is CASSRLGDEQFF. CDR3 nucleotides: TGCGCCAGCAGTCGACTAGGAGATGAGCAGTTCTTC.